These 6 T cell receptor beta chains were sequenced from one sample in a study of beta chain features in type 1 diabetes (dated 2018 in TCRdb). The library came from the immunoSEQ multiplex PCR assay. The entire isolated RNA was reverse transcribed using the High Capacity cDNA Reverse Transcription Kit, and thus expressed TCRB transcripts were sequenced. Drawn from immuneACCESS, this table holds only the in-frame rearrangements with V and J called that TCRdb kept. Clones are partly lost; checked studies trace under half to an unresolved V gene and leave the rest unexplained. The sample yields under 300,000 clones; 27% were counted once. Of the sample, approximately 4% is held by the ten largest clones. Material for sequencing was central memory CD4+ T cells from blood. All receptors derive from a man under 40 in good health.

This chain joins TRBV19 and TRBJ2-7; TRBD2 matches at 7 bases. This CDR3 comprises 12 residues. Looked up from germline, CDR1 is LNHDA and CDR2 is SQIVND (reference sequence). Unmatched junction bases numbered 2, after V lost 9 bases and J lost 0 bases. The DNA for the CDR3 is TGTGCCAGCGGGGGGAACTCCTACGAGCAGTACTTC. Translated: CASGGNSYEQYF. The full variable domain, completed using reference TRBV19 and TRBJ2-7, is DGGITQSPKYLFRKEGQNVTLSCEQNLNHDAMYWYRQDPGQGLRLIYYSQIVNDFQKGDIAEGYSVSREKKESFPLTVTSAQKNPTAFYLCASGGNSYEQYFGPGTRLTVT.

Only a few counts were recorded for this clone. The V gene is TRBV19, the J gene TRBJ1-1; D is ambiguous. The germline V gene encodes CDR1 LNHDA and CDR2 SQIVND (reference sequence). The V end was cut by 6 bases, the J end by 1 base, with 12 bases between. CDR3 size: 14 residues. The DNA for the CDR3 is TGTGCCAGTAGCTCGAGAGGTCGGAACACTGAAGCTTTCTTT. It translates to CASSSRGRNTEAFF.

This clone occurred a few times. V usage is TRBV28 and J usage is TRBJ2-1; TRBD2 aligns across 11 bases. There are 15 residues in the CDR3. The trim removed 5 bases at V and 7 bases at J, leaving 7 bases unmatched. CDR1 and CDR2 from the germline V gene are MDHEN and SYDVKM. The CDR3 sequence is CASSTLAGGANEQFF. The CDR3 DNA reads TGTGCCAGCAGTACCTTAGCGGGAGGGGCGAATGAGCAGTTCTTC.

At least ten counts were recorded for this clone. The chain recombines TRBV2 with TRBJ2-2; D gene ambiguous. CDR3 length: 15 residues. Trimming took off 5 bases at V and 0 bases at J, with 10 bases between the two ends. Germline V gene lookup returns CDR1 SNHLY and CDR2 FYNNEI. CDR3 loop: CASSPTVANTGELFF. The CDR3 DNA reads TGTGCCAGCAGTCCAACCGTCGCGAACACCGGGGAGCTGTTTTTT.

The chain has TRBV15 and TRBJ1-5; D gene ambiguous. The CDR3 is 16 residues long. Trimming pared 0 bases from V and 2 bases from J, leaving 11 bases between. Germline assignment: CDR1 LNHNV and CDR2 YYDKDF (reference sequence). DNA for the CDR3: TGTGCCACCAGCAGAGATGACCTGAGTGGCAATCAGCCCCAGCATTTT. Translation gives CATSRDDLSGNQPQHF.

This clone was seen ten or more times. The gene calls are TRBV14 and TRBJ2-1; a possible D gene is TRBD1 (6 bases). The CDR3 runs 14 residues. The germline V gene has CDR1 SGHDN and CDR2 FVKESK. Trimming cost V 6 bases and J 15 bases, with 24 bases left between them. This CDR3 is CASSPLLQGSRLFF. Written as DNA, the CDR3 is TGTGCCAGCAGTCCTCTACTACAGGGTTCAAGGCTGTTCTTC.